The 19 T cell receptor beta chains below were found in one sample sequenced in a study of T cell clonality in common variable immunodeficiency. Assay: immunoSEQ multiplex PCR; the TCRdb copy retains only in-frame clones and omits some. The sample presents approximately 81,000 clones, none singletons. The sample was peripheral blood mononuclear cells. These receptors came from a person aged 18 to 75 in good health.

This clone was found many times. Coverage ceases 3 residues before the CDR3 finishes, and the germline J gene fills in the end. The rearrangement joins TRBV7-9 to TRBJ2-3, with D uncertain. CDR1 and CDR2 from the germline V gene are SEHNR and FQNEAQ (reference sequence). The V gene lost 1 base and the J gene lost 6 bases, with 5 bases spanning the gap. CDR3 size: 12 residues. CDR3 DNA (partial): TGTGCCAGCAGCTTAGTTCCGGATACG. Translated, it gives CASSLVPDT. The complete CDR3 reads CASSLVPDTQYF.

This clone was recorded many times. The read gets to within 3 residues of the CDR3 end, and the germline J gene fills in the rest. The chain carries TRBV7-3 and TRBJ1-6, with a weak D call TRBD1 (6 bases). The CDR3 runs to 13 residues. The V end lost 3 bases, the J end lost 8 bases, and 8 bases lay between the germline ends. Germline V gene sequence: CDR1 SGHTA, CDR2 FQGTGA. The CDR3 region is CASSLDSHSPLHF. Incomplete CDR3 DNA: TGTGCCAGCAGCTTGGACAGCCATTCACCC. Filled out from reference TRBV7-3 and TRBJ1-6, the complete variable domain reads GAGVSQTPSNKVTEKGKYVELRCDPISGHTALYWYRQSLGQGPEFLIYFQGTGAADDSGLPNDRFFAVRPEGSVSTLKIQRTERGDSAVYLCASSLDSHSPLHFGNGTRLTVT.

This clone was seen at least ten times. The missing CDR3 end, 3 residues past where the read stops, is filled in from the germline J gene. The rearrangement links TRBV19 to TRBJ2-1; 9 nucleotides match TRBD1. The J segment lost 8 bases and the V segment lost 7 bases, leaving 9 bases of the junction unmatched. CDR3 length: 14 residues. In germline, CDR1 is LNHDA, CDR2 SQIVND (reference sequence). The sequenced part of the CDR3 DNA is TGTGCCAGTAACTCGGGACAGGGAAAGGATGAG. Protein product: CASNSGQGKDE. The CDR3 as a whole reads CASNSGQGKDEQFF.

This clone occurred many times. From the germline J gene comes the end of the CDR3, since the read stops 3 residues before it. The V call is TRBV5-4, the J call TRBJ2-3; TRBD1 agrees at 7 bases. Trimming at V came to 5 bases and at J to 6 bases, leaving 6 bases not matched to a gene. CDR3 size: 13 residues. Per the germline V gene, CDR1 is SGHNT and CDR2 is YYREEE (reference sequence). CDR3 protein: CASRSTGEDTQYF. CDR3 DNA (partial): TGTGCCAGCAGATCAACAGGGGAGGATACG.

This clone was seen repeatedly, ten times or more. The CDR3 end is not reached by the read, which stops 3 residues before it; the germline J gene fills it in. The chain has TRBV19 and TRBJ2-3, with a weak D call TRBD2 (6 bases). The CDR3 runs 16 residues. Germline V gene data show CDR1 as LNHDA and CDR2 as SQIVND (reference sequence). V lost 3 bases and J 3 bases, leaving 16 bases between the germline ends. Here the CDR3 reads CASSIERVGGTDTQYF. The part of the CDR3 DNA that was read is TGTGCCAGTAGTATTGAGAGGGTGGGGGGAACAGATACG.

This clone has a count of ten or more. One end of the junction is discordant with germline, which a read error may explain. Read sequence stops 3 residues before the CDR3 end, and the germline J gene provides the missing end. V and J are TRBV19 and TRBJ2-3; tentatively, D is TRBD2 (6 bases). Germline lookup yields CDR1 LNHDA and CDR2 SQIVND (reference sequence). The CDR3 contains 14 residues. The chain's CDR3 is CASSIYRRLDAQYF. The sequenced part of the CDR3 DNA is TGTGCCAGTAGTATATATCGCCGACTAGATGCG. The variable domain in full, completed from reference TRBV19 and TRBJ2-3, reads DGGITQSPKYLFRKEGQNVTLSCEQNLNHDAMYWYRQDPGQGLRLIYYSQIVNDFQKGDIAEGYSVSREKKESFPLTVTSAQKNPTAFYLCASSIYRRLDAQYFGPGTRLTVL.

The sample holds many counts of this clone. Read data end 3 residues before the CDR3 end; the end is taken from the germline J gene. The gene calls are TRBV20-1 and TRBJ2-2; tentatively, D is TRBD1 (5 bases). Trimming cost V 6 bases and J 6 bases, with 17 bases left between them. Germline V gives CDR1 DFQATT, CDR2 SNEGSKA (reference sequence). CDR3 length: 14 residues. The CDR3 DNA, read in part, is TGCAGTGCCCTAATCAGGGTTGATTCCGGGGAG. Translating gives CSALIRVDSGE. The entire CDR3 protein reads CSALIRVDSGELFF.

This clone was seen ten or more times. The read ends 3 residues early relative to the CDR3; the germline J gene fills the gap. The genes are TRBV19 and TRBJ2-7; TRBD1 might be the D (6 bases). V lost 0 bases and J 2 bases, leaving 23 bases between the germline ends. The CDR3 sequence is 19 residues long. The V gene's germline CDR1 is LNHDA and CDR2 SQIVND (reference sequence). The part of the CDR3 DNA that was read is TGTGCCAGTAGTATAGATCTAAGCGGTTGGGGCTCAGGGGCCTACGAG. Translated: CASSIDLSGWGSGAYE. The complete CDR3 protein is CASSIDLSGWGSGAYEQYF.

This clone was recorded many times. The CDR3 extends 3 residues past the end of the read, so its final part is completed from the germline J gene. The chain couples TRBV9 to TRBJ2-1, with a possible D match to TRBD2 (5 bases). The length of the CDR3 is 16 residues. From germline, CDR1 is SGDLS and CDR2 YYNGEE. V lost 5 bases to trimming and J lost 1 base, with 16 bases between them. CDR3 sequence: CASSERTRGSYNEQFF. The DNA read from the CDR3 is TGTGCCAGCAGTGAAAGGACTCGGGGTTCCTACAATGAG.

This clone came up many times. Its ends do not fully match the called genes, so a read error is possible. Read coverage stops 3 residues before the CDR3 terminus; the germline J gene supplies the remainder. The chain carries TRBV6-1 and TRBJ2-2, with TRBD2 as a possible D gene (6 bases). CDR3 length: 14 amino acids. Germline-derived CDR1 and CDR2 are MNHNS and SASEGT. CDR3 amino acids: CASREGGPAGELFF. CDR3 DNA, as far as it was read: TGTGCCAGCAGAGAAGGAGGGCCGGCCGGGGAG.

In its sample, this clone was seen many times. CDR3 bases read: TGTGCCACCAGCATCGTTCCGGAGACC. Translated: CATSIVPET. The whole CDR3 sequence is CATSIVPETQYF. The V call is TRBV15, the J call TRBJ2-5; D remains unclear. The CDR3 goes on 3 residues after the read ends, and that part is filled in from the germline J gene. V was shortened by 4 bases and J by 5 bases, with 8 bases between the two germline ends. Germline CDR1 LNHNV, CDR2 YYDKDF (reference sequence). The CDR3 is 12 residues long.

Points on this clone: The missing CDR3 end, 3 residues past where the read stops, is filled in from the germline J gene. V gene TRBV11-2 combines with J gene TRBJ1-1; weak D call: TRBD1 (5 bases). The CDR3 totals 11 residues. Per germline, CDR1 SGHAT and CDR2 FQNNGV. The chain's CDR3 is CASSPGLTAFF. Incomplete CDR3 DNA: TGTGCCAGCAGCCCGGGACTTACT. The complete variable domain, with remaining parts taken from reference TRBV11-2 and TRBJ1-1, reads EAGVAQSPRYKIIEKRQSVAFWCNPISGHATLYWYQQILGQGPKLLIQFQNNGVVDDSQLPKDRFSAERLKGVDSTLKIQPAKLEDSAVYLCASSPGLTAFFGQGTRLTVV.

This clone was seen at least ten times. The read ends 3 residues before the CDR3 terminus; that terminus is restored from the germline J gene. J is TRBJ2-7 and V is TRBV7-2; 9 bases agree with TRBD2. Germline lookup yields CDR1 SGHTA and CDR2 FQGNSA. There are 15 residues in the CDR3. The trim removed 1 base at V and 3 bases at J, leaving 4 bases unmatched. The CDR3 DNA, read in part, is TGTGCCAGCAGCTTAGGCTCGACTAGCGGCTACGAG. This encodes CASSLGSTSGYE. The full-length CDR3 reads as CASSLGSTSGYEQYF.

This clone came up a few times. The CDR3 end lies 3 residues beyond the end of the read and is filled in from the germline J gene. V gene TRBV19 combines with J gene TRBJ2-3, with a tentative D call TRBD1 (7 bases). Germline V gene data show CDR1 as LNHDA and CDR2 as SQIVND (reference sequence). CDR3 size: 21 residues. Trimming removed 6 bases from V and 2 bases from J, with 33 bases in between. The CDR3 here is CASRRRGDSNHPGASTDTQYF. The part of the CDR3 DNA that was read is TGTGCCAGTAGACGGCGCGGGGACAGTAATCACCCGGGGGCATCCACAGATACG.

This clone was counted many times. The sequenced fragment ends 3 residues before the CDR3 boundary, so the rest is inferred from the germline J gene. The chain has TRBV7-2 and TRBJ2-1; TRBD1 matches at 7 bases. V trimming: 5 bases; J trimming: 4 bases; junction bases outside the gene matches: 5. Germline-derived CDR1 and CDR2 are SGHTA and FQGNSA. This CDR3 region has 14 residues. This CDR3 is CASSRGGGYNEQFF. CDR3 DNA, as far as it was read: TGTGCCAGCAGCCGAGGGGGCGGATACAATGAG.

About this clone: One end of the junction does not line up with germline, which may come from a read error. The read ends 3 residues shy of where the CDR3 ends; the end is completed using the germline J gene. The chain carries TRBV20-1 and TRBJ2-5; 9 nucleotides match TRBD1. This CDR3 region has 12 residues. CDR1 is DFQATT and CDR2 is SNEGSKA in the germline V gene (reference sequence). The CDR3 DNA, read in part, is TGCAGTGCCAGAGGACAGGGGGAGACC. Translation gives CSARGQGET. In full, the CDR3 reads CSARGQGETQYF.

This clone was seen ten or more times. The read terminates 3 residues ahead of where the CDR3 ends, so the germline J gene completes it. V is TRBV2 and J is TRBJ2-1; no reliable D call. Germline assignment: CDR1 SNHLY and CDR2 FYNNEI. The CDR3 extends over 14 amino acids. Trimming took off 2 bases at V and 3 bases at J, with 8 bases between the two ends. The CDR3 bases that were read are TGTGCCAGCAGTGAACGGTCTAACTACAATGAG. Translating it yields CASSERSNYNE. The complete CDR3 sequence is CASSERSNYNEQFF.

This clone was seen more than once but under ten times. A far more abundant clone sits one base away, making this likely a read error. The CDR3 end is not reached by the read, which stops 3 residues before it; the germline J gene fills it in. Other DNA variants within this sample encode the same CDR3. The genes are TRBV19 and TRBJ2-4; tentative D call: TRBD2 (6 bases). The length of the CDR3 is 15 residues. The germline gives CDR1 LNHDA, CDR2 SQIVND (reference sequence). The CDR3 DNA, read in part, is TGTGCCAGTAGCATAGGCGGGATGCTGAAAAACATT. Translated, it gives CASSIGGMLKNI. The entire CDR3 protein is CASSIGGMLKNIQYF.

This clone was seen at least ten times. Coverage ceases 3 residues before the CDR3 finishes, and the germline J gene fills in the end. The J gene is TRBJ2-3, the V gene TRBV19; tentatively, D is TRBD2 (6 bases). The CDR3 totals 14 residues. Trimming left V 10 bases short and J 3 bases short, with 17 bases between. Germline V gives CDR1 LNHDA, CDR2 SQIVND (reference sequence). The CDR3 loop reads CATQMQGGTDTQYF. CDR3 DNA (partial): TGTGCCACCCAAATGCAGGGAGGAACAGATACG.